This TCR beta chain comes out of a study of cytomegalovirus exposure and HLA in healthy donors. Study findings and constraints: Most TCR sequences proved rare, with some public TCRs found in many donors.

For this clone: The antigen remains unidentified.

The PCR was carried out with 60 Vbeta primers and 13 Jbeta primers. TCRdb keeps only in-frame clones here, not all; method: immunoSEQ multiplex PCR. The data contain around 130,000 clones, nearly 90% of them singletons. The receptor's source is a woman between 40 and 50 years old in good health and CMV-seronegative. The sequencing sample was made of PBMCs.

Here the CDR3 reads CASSLLAGKTEAFF. CDR3 nucleotides: TGTGCCAGCAGTTTACTTGCGGGGAAGACTGAAGCTTTCTTT. The chain recombines TRBV27 with TRBJ1-1; unclear D gene. Germline loops: CDR1 MNHEY, CDR2 SMNVEV (reference sequence). The germline V and J ends were trimmed by 2 bases and 5 bases, with 12 bases remaining between them. The CDR3 runs 14 residues.